This T cell receptor (beta chain) stems from a study of T cell responses to AZD1222 COVID-19 vaccine. General study results and limits: Repertoire samples came only from after the peak T cell response. Donors skewed white British and female; clonal diversity was possibly underestimated. Spike as a whole was targeted by vaccine-associated CD4 TCRs, dominant at 160-218 and 743-854.

Second-dose timings of about 4 or about 12 weeks were pooled. Data came from immunoSEQ multiplex PCR; TCRdb stores just in-frame clones and leaves some out. Of around 150,000 clones in the sample, about 91% were seen once. The V and J ends lost 0 bases and 1 base respectively, with 7 bases between them. There are 14 residues in the CDR3. Germline V gives CDR1 MNHEY, CDR2 SMNVEV (reference sequence). As regards this clone: What it recognizes is unknown.

The sample here was peripheral blood, taken 28 days after the second AZD1222 dose. The TCR was taken from an adult who received the AZD1222 COVID-19 vaccine. The rearrangement links TRBV27 to TRBJ2-7; D not resolved. CDR3 protein: CASSLSPLSYEQYF. In DNA, the CDR3 is TGTGCCAGCAGTTTATCCCCCCTTTCCTACGAGCAGTACTTC.